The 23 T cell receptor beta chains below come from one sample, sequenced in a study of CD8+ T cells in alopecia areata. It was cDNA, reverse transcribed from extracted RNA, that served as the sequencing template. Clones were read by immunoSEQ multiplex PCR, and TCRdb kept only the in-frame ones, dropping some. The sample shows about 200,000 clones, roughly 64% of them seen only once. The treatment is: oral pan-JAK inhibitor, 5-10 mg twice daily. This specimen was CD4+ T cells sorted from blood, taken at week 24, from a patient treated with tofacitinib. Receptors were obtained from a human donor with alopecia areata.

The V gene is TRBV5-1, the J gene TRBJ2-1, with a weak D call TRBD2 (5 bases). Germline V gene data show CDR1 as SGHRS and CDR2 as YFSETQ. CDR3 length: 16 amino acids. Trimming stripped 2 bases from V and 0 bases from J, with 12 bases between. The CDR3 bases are TGCGCCAGCAGCTTAGGAGGACTCCTCTCCTACAATGAGCAGTTCTTC. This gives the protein CASSLGGLLSYNEQFF. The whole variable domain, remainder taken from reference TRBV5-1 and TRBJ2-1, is KAGVTQTPRYLIKTRGQQVTLSCSPISGHRSVSWYQQTPGQGLQFLFEYFSETQRNKGNFPGRFSGRQFSNSRSEMNVSTLELGDSALYLCASSLGGLLSYNEQFFGPGTRLTVL.

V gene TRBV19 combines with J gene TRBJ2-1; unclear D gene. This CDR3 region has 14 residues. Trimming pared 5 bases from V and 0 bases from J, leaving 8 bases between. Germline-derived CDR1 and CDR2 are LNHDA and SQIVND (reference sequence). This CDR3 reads CASSFETSYNEQFF. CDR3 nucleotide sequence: TGTGCCAGTAGTTTTGAGACCTCCTACAATGAGCAGTTCTTC.

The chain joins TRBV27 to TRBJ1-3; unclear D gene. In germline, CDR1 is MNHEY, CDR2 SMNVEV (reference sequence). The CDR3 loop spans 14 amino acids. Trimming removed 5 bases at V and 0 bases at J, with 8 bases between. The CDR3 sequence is CASSTVASGNTIYF. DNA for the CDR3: TGTGCCAGCAGTACAGTGGCCTCTGGAAACACCATATATTTT.

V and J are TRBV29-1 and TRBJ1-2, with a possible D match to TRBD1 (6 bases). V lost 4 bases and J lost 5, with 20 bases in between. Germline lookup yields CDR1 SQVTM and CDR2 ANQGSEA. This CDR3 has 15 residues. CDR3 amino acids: CSVGNGRDISYGYTF. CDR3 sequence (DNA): TGCAGCGTTGGGAACGGGAGGGACATCTCGTATGGCTACACCTTC.

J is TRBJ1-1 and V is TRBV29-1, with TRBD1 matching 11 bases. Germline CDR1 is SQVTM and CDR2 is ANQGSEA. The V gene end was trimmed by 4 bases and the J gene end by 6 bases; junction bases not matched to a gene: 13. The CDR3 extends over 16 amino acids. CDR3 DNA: TGCAGCGTTGTAGATTCCTTTAGGACAGGGGGCTCTGAAGCTTTCTTT. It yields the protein CSVVDSFRTGGSEAFF.

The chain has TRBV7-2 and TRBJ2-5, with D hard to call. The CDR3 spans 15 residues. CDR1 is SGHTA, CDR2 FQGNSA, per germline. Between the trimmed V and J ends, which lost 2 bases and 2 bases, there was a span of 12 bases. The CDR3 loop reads CASSLLGWGQETQYF. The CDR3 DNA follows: TGTGCCAGCAGCTTACTCGGCTGGGGACAAGAGACCCAGTACTTC.

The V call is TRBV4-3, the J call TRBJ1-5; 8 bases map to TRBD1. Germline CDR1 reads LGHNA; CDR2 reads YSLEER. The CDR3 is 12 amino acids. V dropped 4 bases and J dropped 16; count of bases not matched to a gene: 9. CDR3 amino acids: CASSRPRQGTHF. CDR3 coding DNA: TGCGCCAGCAGCCGGCCGCGACAGGGGACCCATTTT.

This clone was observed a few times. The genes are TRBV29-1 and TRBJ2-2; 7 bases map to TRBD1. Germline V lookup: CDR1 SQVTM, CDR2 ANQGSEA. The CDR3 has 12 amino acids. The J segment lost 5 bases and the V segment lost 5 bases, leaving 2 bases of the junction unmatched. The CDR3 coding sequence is TGCAGCGTTCACAGGGGAACCGGGGAGCTGTTTTTT. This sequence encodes CSVHRGTGELFF.

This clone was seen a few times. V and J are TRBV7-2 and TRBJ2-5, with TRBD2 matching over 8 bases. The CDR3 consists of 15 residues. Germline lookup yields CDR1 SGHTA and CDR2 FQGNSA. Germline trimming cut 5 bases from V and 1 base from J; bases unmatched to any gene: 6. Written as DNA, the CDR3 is TGTGCCAGCAGCCTCGGGAGCGGGAGCCAAGAGACCCAGTACTTC. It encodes CASSLGSGSQETQYF.

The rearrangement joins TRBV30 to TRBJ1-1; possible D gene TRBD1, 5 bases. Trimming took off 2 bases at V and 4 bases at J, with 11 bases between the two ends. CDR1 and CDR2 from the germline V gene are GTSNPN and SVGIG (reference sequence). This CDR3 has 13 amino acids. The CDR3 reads CAWSSGGGTEAFF. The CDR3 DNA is TGTGCCTGGAGTTCCGGTGGGGGCACTGAAGCTTTCTTT.

In DNA, the CDR3 is TGTGCCAGCAGTTCCCGGACAGGCTATGGCTACACCTTC. This gives the protein CASSSRTGYGYTF. This chain uses TRBV27 with TRBJ1-2; 7 nucleotides align to TRBD1. V lost 4 bases to trimming and J lost 4 bases; unmatched junction nucleotides: 3. Germline V lookup: CDR1 MNHEY, CDR2 SMNVEV (reference sequence). There are 13 residues in the CDR3.

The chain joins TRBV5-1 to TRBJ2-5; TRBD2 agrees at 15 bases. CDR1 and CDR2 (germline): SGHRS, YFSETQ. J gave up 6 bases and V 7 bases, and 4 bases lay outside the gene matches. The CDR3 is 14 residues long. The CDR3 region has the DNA TGCGCCAGCGCAGGGACTAGCGGGGGGCAGACCCAGTACTTC. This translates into CASAGTSGGQTQYF.

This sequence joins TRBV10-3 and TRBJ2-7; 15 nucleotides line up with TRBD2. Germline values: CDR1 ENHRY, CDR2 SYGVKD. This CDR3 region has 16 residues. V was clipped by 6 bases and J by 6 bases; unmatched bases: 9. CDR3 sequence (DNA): TGTGCCATCAGGAAAGGACTAGCGGGAGGGATGGGCGAGCAGTACTTC. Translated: CAIRKGLAGGMGEQYF.

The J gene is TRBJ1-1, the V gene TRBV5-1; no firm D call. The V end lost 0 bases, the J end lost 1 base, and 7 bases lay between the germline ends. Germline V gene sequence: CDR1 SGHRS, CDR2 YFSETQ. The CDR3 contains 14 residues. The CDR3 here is CASSLGPENTEAFF. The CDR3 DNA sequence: TGCGCCAGCAGCTTGGGACCGGAGAACACTGAAGCTTTCTTT.

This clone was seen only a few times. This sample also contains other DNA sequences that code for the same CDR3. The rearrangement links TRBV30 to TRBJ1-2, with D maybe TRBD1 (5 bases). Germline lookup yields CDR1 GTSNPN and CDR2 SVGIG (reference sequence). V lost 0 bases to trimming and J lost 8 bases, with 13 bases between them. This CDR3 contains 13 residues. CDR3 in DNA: TGTGCCTGGAGTGTCAAGTCGGAGGGGGGCTACACCTTC. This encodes CAWSVKSEGGYTF. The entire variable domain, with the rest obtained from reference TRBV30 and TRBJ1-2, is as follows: SQTIHQWPATLVQPVGSPLSLECTVEGTSNPNLYWYRQAAGRGLQLLFYSVGIGQISSEVPQNLSASRPQDRQFILSSKKLLLSDSGFYLCAWSVKSEGGYTFGSGTRLTVV.

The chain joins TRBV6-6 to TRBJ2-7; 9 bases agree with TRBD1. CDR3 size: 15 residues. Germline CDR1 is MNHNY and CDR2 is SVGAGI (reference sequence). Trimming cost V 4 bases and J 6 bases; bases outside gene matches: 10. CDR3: CASSSTWTGDSEQYF. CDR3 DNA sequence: TGTGCCAGCAGTTCTACGTGGACAGGGGATAGCGAGCAGTACTTC.

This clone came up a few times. The CDR3 nucleotides read TGCGCCAGCAGCCAAGAGAAGCGGGAGGGGGGGCAAGAGACCCAGTACTTC. Amino acid sequence: CASSQEKREGGQETQYF. V usage is TRBV4-1 and J usage is TRBJ2-5; 10 bases map to TRBD2. V gave up 0 bases and J gave up 2 bases; unmatched junction bases: 6. Germline values: CDR1 MGHRA, CDR2 YSYEKL. The CDR3 is 17 amino acids.

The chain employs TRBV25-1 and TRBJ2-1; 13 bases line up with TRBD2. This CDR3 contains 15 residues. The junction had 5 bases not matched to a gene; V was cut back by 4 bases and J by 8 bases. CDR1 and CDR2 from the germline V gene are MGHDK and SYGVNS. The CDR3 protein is CASSGRTSGGDEQFF. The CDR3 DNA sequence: TGTGCCAGCAGTGGACGGACTAGCGGGGGCGATGAGCAGTTCTTC.

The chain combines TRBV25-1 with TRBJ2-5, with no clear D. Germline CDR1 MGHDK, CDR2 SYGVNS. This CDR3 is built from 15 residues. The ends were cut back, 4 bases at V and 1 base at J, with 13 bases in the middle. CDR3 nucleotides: TGTGCCAGCAGTGGCGAGTCGGCAGGCCAAGAGACCCAGTACTTC. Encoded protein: CASSGESAGQETQYF.

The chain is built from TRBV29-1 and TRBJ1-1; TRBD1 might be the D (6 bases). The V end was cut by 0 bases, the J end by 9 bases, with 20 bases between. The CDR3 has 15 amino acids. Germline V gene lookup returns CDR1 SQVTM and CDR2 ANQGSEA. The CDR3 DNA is TGCAGCGTTGAAGAGACCGGGACACCCCAGGGAAAAGCTTTCTTT. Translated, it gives CSVEETGTPQGKAFF.

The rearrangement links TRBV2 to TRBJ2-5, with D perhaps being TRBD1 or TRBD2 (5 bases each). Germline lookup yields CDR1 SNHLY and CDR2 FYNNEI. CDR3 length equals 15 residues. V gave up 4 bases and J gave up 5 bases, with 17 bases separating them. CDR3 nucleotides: TGTGCCAGCAGTGGCACCCCCGGGGACGGGGAGACCCAGTACTTC. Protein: CASSGTPGDGETQYF.

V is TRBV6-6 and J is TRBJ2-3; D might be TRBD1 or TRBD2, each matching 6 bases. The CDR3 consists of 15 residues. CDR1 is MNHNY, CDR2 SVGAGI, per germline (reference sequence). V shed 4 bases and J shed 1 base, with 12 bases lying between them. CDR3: CASSFPGEGTDTQYF. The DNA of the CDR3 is TGTGCCAGCAGTTTCCCAGGGGAGGGCACAGATACGCAGTATTTT.

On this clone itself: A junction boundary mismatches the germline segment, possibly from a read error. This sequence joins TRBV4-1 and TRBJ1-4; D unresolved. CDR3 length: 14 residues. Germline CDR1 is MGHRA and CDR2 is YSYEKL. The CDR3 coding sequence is TGCGCCAGCAGCCAAGAGCAGCTGAATGGAGCCCCCCGATTT. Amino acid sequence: CASSQEQLNGAPRF.